This TCR beta chain derives from a study of tumor-infiltrating lymphocytes in primary liver carcinoma. Comments on this clonotype: An end of the junction differs from the germline gene, which may be a read error.

Each 20-30 mg portion of unsorted bulk tissue served as the source for co-extraction of RNA and DNA. With a constant-region primer, TCR beta cDNA was made from around 520 ng of total RNA. Amplification in three nested multiplex PCR rounds with slightly modified ARM-PCR gave rise to TCR beta libraries. Each CDR3 protein gets one entry after TCRdb re-called the multiplex PCR reads with MiXCR. The table shows roughly 120,000 distinct CDR3 sequences, with around 64% occurring only once. This receptor was identified in a woman aged 60-70 years with primary liver carcinoma and hepatitis B virus infection. The material sequenced was liver tumor tissue from sampling region 3. Stated subset: tumor region T3, left-lateral pole.

The CDR3 region is CVSSPQGKFYEQYF. The CDR3 DNA reads as TGTGTCAGCAGCCCTCAGGGAAAGTTCTACGAGCAGTACTTC. The rearrangement joins TRBV7-9 to TRBJ2-7; a weak D match, TRBD1 (5 bases). The CDR3 is made up of 14 amino acids. Looked up from germline, CDR1 is SEHNR and CDR2 is FQNEAQ (reference sequence).